This T cell receptor beta chain emerged from a study of T cells in Graves' hyperthyroidism and ophthalmopathy. Amplified TCR beta CDR3 regions came from RNA transcripts. An initial round of RT-PCR targeting the TCR CDR3 relied on the HTBI primer set. In TCRdb, the multiplex PCR reads were re-called with MiXCR into one record per CDR3 protein. The table lists a few hundred thousand distinct CDR3 sequences, 13% to 15% of them singletons. V lost 3 bases and J lost 1, with 11 bases in between. Germline CDR1 reads KGHDR; CDR2 reads SFDVKD. The CDR3 has 15 residues. General observations from the study: Ophthalmopathy stood apart from stable hyperthyroidism in a 13 V-J model. Expanded thyroid clonotypes (above 0.001) were mostly also found in blood. The model forecast ophthalmopathy, anticipating it by a median around 6.5 months before onset.

Points on this clonotype: What it recognizes is unknown.

Diagnoses were made from clinical symptoms, serum measures (thyroxine and TRAb), thyroid ultrasound and orbital computed tomography. The clonotype originates from a woman aged 50 to 60 with Graves' hyperthyroidism that later progressed to Graves' ophthalmopathy. The sequenced material came from blood. The rearrangement links TRBV24-1 to TRBJ2-5; tentative D call: TRBD1 (5 bases). In DNA, the CDR3 is TGTGCCACCAGTGATCCTGGGGCAACCCAAGAGACCCAGTACTTC. As protein: CATSDPGATQETQYF.